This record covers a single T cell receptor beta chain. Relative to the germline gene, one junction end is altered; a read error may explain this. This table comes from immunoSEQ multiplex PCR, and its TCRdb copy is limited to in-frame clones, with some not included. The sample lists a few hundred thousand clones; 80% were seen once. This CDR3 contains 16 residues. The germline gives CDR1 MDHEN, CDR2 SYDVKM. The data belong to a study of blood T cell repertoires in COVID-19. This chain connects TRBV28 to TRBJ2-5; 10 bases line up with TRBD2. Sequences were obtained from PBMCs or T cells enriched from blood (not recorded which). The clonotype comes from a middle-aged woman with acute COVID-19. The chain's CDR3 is CASSSGAGGPQGTQYF. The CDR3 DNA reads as TGTGCCAGCAGTTCCGGAGCGGGGGGGCCTCAAGGGACCCAGTACTTC.